This TCR beta chain was identified during a study of OX40 agonist ivuxolimab in advanced cancers. CDR1 and CDR2 from the germline V gene are ENHRY and SYGVKD. Trimming removed 4 bases from V and 7 bases from J, with 17 bases in between. This CDR3 is built from 14 residues. Sequenced by immunoSEQ multiplex PCR; TCRdb stores in-frame clones only, minus some. The repertoire has tens of thousands of clones, approximately 89% of them found once; the top ten carry 0.15% to 0.2%. The V and J genes are TRBV10-3 and TRBJ2-7; possible D gene TRBD1, 7 bases. The input for sequencing was CD4+ or CD8+ T cells sorted from blood, taken in a trial of the OX40 agonist ivuxolimab. The origin of this receptor is an adult with an advanced solid tumor such as melanoma, head and neck, liver or kidney cancer. The CDR3 nucleotides are TGTGCCATCAGTGGCAGGGGGACTCAAAGGGAGCAGTACTTC. The encoded protein is CAISGRGTQREQYF.